Below, 15 T cell receptor beta chains from the same sample are listed, as sequenced in a study of OX40 agonist ivuxolimab in advanced cancers. TCRdb's table, derived via immunoSEQ multiplex PCR, lists solely in-frame clones and lacks some. The top ten hold 1.1% to 1.5% of the sample, which has nearly 55,000 clones, 75% to 90% seen once. The sequenced sample was CD4+ or CD8+ T cells sorted from blood, obtained in a trial of the OX40 agonist ivuxolimab. Receptors originate from an adult with an advanced solid tumor such as melanoma, head and neck, liver or kidney cancer.

This clone was recorded once. This chain joins TRBV30 and TRBJ1-5; the D gene is possibly TRBD1 (5 bases). Trimming removed 0 bases at V and 4 bases at J, with 13 bases between. The CDR3 spans 15 residues. Germline V gene lookup returns CDR1 GTSNPN and CDR2 SVGIG (reference sequence). This CDR3 reads CAWSVRGPSNQPQHF. DNA of the CDR3: TGTGCCTGGAGTGTTAGGGGACCCTCTAATCAGCCCCAGCATTTT.

CDR3 DNA: TGTGCCACAGATCAGGGACAGGGTTACGAGCAGTACTTC. Encoded protein: CATDQGQGYEQYF. The chain has TRBV6-5 and TRBJ2-7; 9 positions match TRBD1. Germline V gene sequence: CDR1 MNHEY, CDR2 SVGAGI. Trimming at V came to 10 bases and at J to 4 bases, leaving 8 bases not matched to a gene. The CDR3 length is 13 residues.

The chain joins TRBV30 to TRBJ2-3; D is unclear. The CDR3 consists of 15 residues. Between the trimmed V and J ends, which lost 6 bases and 0 bases, there was a span of 16 bases. The germline V gene has CDR1 GTSNPN and CDR2 SVGIG (reference sequence). CDR3 protein: CACRKRDFSTDTQYF. In DNA, the CDR3 is TGTGCCTGCCGGAAGCGAGACTTCAGCACAGATACGCAGTATTTT.

This chain connects TRBV28 to TRBJ2-7; 9 bases fit TRBD1. Germline V CDR1 and CDR2: MDHEN, SYDVKM. Trimming removed 4 bases from V and 3 bases from J; junction bases left unmatched: 1. The CDR3 runs to 13 residues. The CDR3 nucleotides are TGTGCCAGCAGTTCGGGACAGGGCTACGAGCAGTACTTC. Protein product: CASSSGQGYEQYF.

The rearrangement joins TRBV18 to TRBJ1-5; the D is unclear. V dropped 1 base and J dropped 2 bases, with 9 bases sitting between them. Germline V gene data show CDR1 as KGHSH and CDR2 as LQKENI. The CDR3 length is 15 residues. CDR3: CASSPRGQGNQPQHF. The CDR3 DNA reads as TGTGCCAGCTCACCACGCGGTCAGGGCAATCAGCCCCAGCATTTT.

The chain recombines TRBV18 with TRBJ2-1; 14 bases are a match to TRBD2. This CDR3 has 14 residues. CDR1 is KGHSH and CDR2 is LQKENI in the germline V gene. V was pared by 4 bases and J by 10 bases, with 3 bases of the junction left unmatched. CDR3 loop: CASSLGTSGREQFF. CDR3 sequence (DNA): TGTGCCAGCTCACTAGGGACTAGCGGGAGAGAGCAGTTCTTC.

This clone was counted once. The CDR3 nucleotides read TGTGCAAGTCGCTTACTAGCGGGGGGCAGCTCCTACGAGCAGTACTTC. Translating it yields CASRLLAGGSSYEQYF. The chain is built from TRBV12-2 and TRBJ2-5; the table's D gene call, TRBD2, was not cross checked with the DNA. Near its end, the DNA agrees better with TRBJ2-7, so the J call may be wrong. TRBV12-2 is annotated as a pseudogene. CDR3 size: 16 residues.

This clone was counted between two and nine times. The chain employs TRBV6-1 and TRBJ2-1, with D possibly TRBD1 on 6 matching bases. The germline CDR1 and CDR2 sequences are MNHNS and SASEGT. V was pared by 8 bases and J by 8 bases, with 19 bases between. CDR3 length: 14 amino acids. This CDR3 is CASQGQMTGHEQFF. The CDR3 bases are TGTGCCAGCCAAGGACAGATGACGGGACATGAGCAGTTCTTC.

The V call is TRBV5-4, the J call TRBJ2-7, with 9 nucleotides matching TRBD2. CDR3 length equals 16 residues. Per germline, CDR1 SGHNT and CDR2 YYREEE (reference sequence). V lost 4 bases and J lost 3; bases outside the gene matches: 11. CDR3 bases: TGTGCCAGCAGCGTGGGGGCGGGAGGGCCGGGCTACGAGCAGTACTTC. Its translation: CASSVGAGGPGYEQYF.

This rearrangement joins TRBV18 to TRBJ2-1, with TRBD2 matching 7 bases. The V segment lost 7 bases and the J segment 6 bases; nucleotides outside the gene matches: 6. Per germline, CDR1 KGHSH and CDR2 LQKENI. This CDR3 spans 13 amino acids. This CDR3 reads CASYGTKVNEQFF. CDR3 nucleotide sequence: TGTGCCAGCTATGGGACTAAAGTCAATGAGCAGTTCTTC.

As for this clone: The limits of the CDR3 on the DNA are not certain, so only TCRdb's listed CDR3 is given. J is TRBJ1-5 and V is TRBV21-1; TRBD1 reflects the table's D call only, with no check against the DNA. TRBV21-1 is an annotated pseudogene. Counting both end residues, the CDR3 totals 15 amino acids. CDR3 amino acids: CASSNWAFGNQPQHF.

The rearrangement uses TRBV6-5 and TRBJ2-3, with 8 bases aligning to TRBD2. CDR3 length equals 15 residues. Germline assignment: CDR1 MNHEY and CDR2 SVGAGI. Losses at the gene ends were 7 bases for V and 7 bases for J; bases not matched to a gene: 13. The CDR3 sequence is CASTQSFLAGNTQYF. CDR3 sequence (DNA): TGTGCCAGCACCCAAAGTTTCCTAGCGGGTAATACGCAGTATTTT.

This clone was counted a single time. The chain uses TRBV28 and TRBJ1-4; 7 bases line up with TRBD1. CDR1 MDHEN and CDR2 SYDVKM come from the germline V gene. The CDR3 consists of 15 residues. Trimming removed 7 bases from V and 8 bases from J; junction bases left unmatched: 13. CDR3 sequence reads: CASKPTGPVREKLFF. CDR3 DNA: TGTGCCAGCAAACCGACAGGGCCGGTCAGGGAAAAACTGTTTTTT. The full variable domain, rest sourced from reference TRBV28 and TRBJ1-4, is DVKVTQSSRYLVKRTGEKVFLECVQDMDHENMFWYRQDPGLGLRLIYFSYDVKMKEKGDIPEGYSVSREKKERFSLILESASTNQTSMYLCASKPTGPVREKLFFGSGTQLSVL.

This rearrangement joins TRBV13 to TRBJ2-3; possibly TRBD2 for D (6 bases). Trimming removed 5 bases from V and 1 base from J, with 16 bases in between. This CDR3 spans 16 amino acids. Germline V CDR1 and CDR2: PRHDT, FYEKMQ (reference sequence). The CDR3 here is CASSLKQGLGTDTQYF. The CDR3 DNA reads as TGTGCCAGCAGCCTCAAGCAGGGACTGGGCACAGATACGCAGTATTTT.

The V and J genes are TRBV18 and TRBJ2-3; 10 bases are shared with TRBD2. Germline CDR1 is KGHSH and CDR2 is LQKENI. V lost 1 base and J lost 2; bases outside the gene matches: 6. This CDR3 is 17 amino acids long. Written as DNA, the CDR3 is TGTGCCAGCTCACCACAATTTAGCGGGGGGTCCACAGATACGCAGTATTTT. Amino acids: CASSPQFSGGSTDTQYF.